Detailed here is one T cell receptor (beta chain). Its matching antigen is unknown. The sample holds other DNA sequences that translate to the same CDR3. The CDR3 is 12 residues long. V lost 2 bases, J lost 4 bases, and 6 bases lay in between. The germline CDR1 and CDR2 sequences are MDHEN and SYDVKM. The record originates from a study of T cell responses to AZD1222 COVID-19 vaccine. Study outcomes and limitations: Only 6 or 7 AZD1222 recipients tested seropositive at baseline. The donor group comprised mostly white British people and more females; the analysis possibly underestimated clonal diversity. Reports say nearly half of spike-specific TCRs go after unmutated variant regions.

Assay: immunoSEQ multiplex PCR; the TCRdb copy retains only in-frame clones and omits some. In the table there are about 150,000 clones, around 85% of which are singletons. V is TRBV28 and J is TRBJ2-7; D is undetermined. The sequences come from peripheral blood, collected after recovery from COVID-19. This clonotype was sampled from an adult who had recovered from COVID-19. CDR3 DNA: TGTGCCAGCAGTTTAAAAGGTTACGAGCAGTACTTC. This translates into CASSLKGYEQYF.